This passage covers 16 T cell receptor beta chains from one sample sequenced in a study of blood T cell repertoires in COVID-19. Libraries were prepared by immunoSEQ multiplex PCR; TCRdb keeps only in-frame clonotypes and omits some of them. The sample has under 300,000 clones; about 85% are singletons. The source material was peripheral blood. Receptors originate from a man younger than 35 with active or convalescent COVID-19.

The V call is TRBV4-3, the J call TRBJ2-1; 8 positions match TRBD2. The V gene's germline CDR1 is LGHNA and CDR2 YSLEER. The CDR3 runs 15 residues. With V trimmed by 4 bases and J by 8 bases, 10 bases remained unmatched. As DNA, the CDR3 is TGCGCCAGCAGCCGAGGGTCGGCGGGAGGAGATGAGCAGTTCTTC. Its protein is CASSRGSAGGDEQFF.

The chain carries TRBV3-1 (or the pseudogene TRBV3-2) and TRBJ1-3; D is ambiguous. With 2 bases removed from V and 4 bases from J, the gap between germline ends came to 15 bases. This CDR3 region has 16 residues. The germline V gene encodes CDR1 LGHDT and CDR2 YNNKEL (reference sequence). The DNA for the CDR3 is TGTGCCAGCAGCCAAACGACGGGTCGGATCGGAAACACCATATATTTT. Its protein product is CASSQTTGRIGNTIYF.

This chain uses TRBV11-3 with TRBJ2-5, with D possibly TRBD2 on 7 matching bases. Trimming removed 0 bases at V and 2 bases at J, with 16 bases between. Germline lookup yields CDR1 SGHNT and CDR2 YENEEA. The CDR3 is 17 residues long. The CDR3 DNA follows: TGTGCCAGCAGCTTAGATACCAGCAGGGGAGGGCAAGAGACCCAGTACTTC. It codes for CASSLDTSRGGQETQYF.

The chain recombines TRBV24-1 with TRBJ1-2; perhaps TRBD1 as D (5 bases). V dropped 0 bases and J dropped 6 bases, with 7 bases sitting between them. The germline V gene has CDR1 KGHDR and CDR2 SFDVKD. The CDR3 covers 13 residues. The CDR3 DNA sequence: TGTGCCACCAGTGATTTGAAAGGGGATGGCTACACCTTC. Protein: CATSDLKGDGYTF.

The rearrangement uses TRBV19 and TRBJ2-5, with D possibly being TRBD1 (5 bases). The germline V and J ends were trimmed by 0 bases and 5 bases, with 16 bases remaining between them. The CDR3 is 16 residues long. Per the germline V gene, CDR1 is LNHDA and CDR2 is SQIVND (reference sequence). CDR3 coding DNA: TGTGCCAGTAGTATAGACCTGGGGCCCCTAAGCGAGACCCAGTACTTC. It codes for CASSIDLGPLSETQYF. The full variable domain, with the rest looked up from reference TRBV19 and TRBJ2-5, is DGGITQSPKYLFRKEGQNVTLSCEQNLNHDAMYWYRQDPGQGLRLIYYSQIVNDFQKGDIAEGYSVSREKKESFPLTVTSAQKNPTAFYLCASSIDLGPLSETQYFGPGTRLLVL.

The rearrangement links TRBV9 to TRBJ1-2; a weak D match, TRBD1 (6 bases). The germline CDR1 and CDR2 sequences are SGDLS and YYNGEE. This CDR3 contains 15 residues. The germline V and J ends were trimmed by 0 bases and 4 bases, with 13 bases remaining between them. CDR3 nucleotides: TGTGCCAGCAGCGTAGCAGGGCAGGGGAGCTATGGCTACACCTTC. Encoded protein: CASSVAGQGSYGYTF.

This chain joins TRBV12-3 or TRBV12-4 and TRBJ1-1; 7 bases are a match to TRBD1. Trimming at V came to 6 bases and at J to 11 bases, leaving 12 bases not matched to a gene. This CDR3 has 13 amino acids. The CDR3 sequence is CASSINDRVMAFF. The CDR3 coding sequence is TGTGCCAGCAGCATAAACGACAGGGTGATGGCTTTCTTT.

This clone was picked up one time. The chain couples TRBV6-1 to TRBJ1-6, with D unresolved. The V end lost 1 base, the J end lost 6 bases, and 4 bases lay between the germline ends. CDR1 and CDR2 from the germline V gene are MNHNS and SASEGT. This CDR3 is built from 13 residues. This chain's CDR3 is CASSEVGNSPLHF. CDR3 in DNA: TGTGCCAGCAGTGAAGTCGGTAATTCACCCCTCCACTTT.

The V call is TRBV12-3 or TRBV12-4, the J call TRBJ1-1; possible D gene TRBD1, 5 bases. Trimming shortened V by 6 bases and J by 7 bases, and 12 bases separated the two germline ends. This CDR3 has 12 amino acids. CDR3 protein: CASRGTAGEAFF. The CDR3 DNA sequence: TGTGCCAGCAGAGGGACTGCCGGTGAAGCTTTCTTT.

The CDR3 protein is CASSIRQMSTDTQYF. CDR3 DNA sequence: TGTGCCAGTAGTATCAGACAGATGAGCACAGATACGCAGTATTTT. The rearrangement uses TRBV19 and TRBJ2-3; D is possibly TRBD1 (5 bases). Trimming took off 3 bases at V and 0 bases at J, with 10 bases between the two ends. Germline V gene data show CDR1 as LNHDA and CDR2 as SQIVND (reference sequence). This CDR3 is 15 amino acids long. The full variable domain, its missing parts supplied by reference TRBV19 and TRBJ2-3, is DGGITQSPKYLFRKEGQNVTLSCEQNLNHDAMYWYRQDPGQGLRLIYYSQIVNDFQKGDIAEGYSVSREKKESFPLTVTSAQKNPTAFYLCASSIRQMSTDTQYFGPGTRLTVL.

The chain links TRBV12-3 or TRBV12-4 to TRBJ2-7; 7 bases align to TRBD1. This CDR3 contains 12 residues. Trimming at V came to 10 bases and at J to 3 bases, leaving 6 bases not matched to a gene. The CDR3 DNA reads as TGTGCCATCCGACAGGGTAACTACGAGCAGTACTTC. It yields the protein CAIRQGNYEQYF.

The rearrangement uses TRBV5-4 and TRBJ2-5, with 7 bases lining up with TRBD1. Germline CDR1 is SGHNT and CDR2 is YYREEE (reference sequence). Losses at the gene ends were 1 base for V and 5 bases for J; bases not matched to a gene: 5. The CDR3 spans 14 residues. For the CDR3, the DNA is TGTGCCAGCAGCTTGCAGGGGGAATGGGAGACCCAGTACTTC. It codes for CASSLQGEWETQYF. The full variable domain, its missing parts supplied by reference TRBV5-4 and TRBJ2-5, is ETGVTQSPTHLIKTRGQQVTLRCSSQSGHNTVSWYQQALGQGPQFIFQYYREEENGRGNFPPRFSGLQFPNYSSELNVNALELDDSALYLCASSLQGEWETQYFGPGTRLLVL.

The rearrangement links TRBV6-4 to TRBJ1-3; possibly TRBD1 for D (5 bases). Trimming pared 7 bases from V and 8 bases from J, leaving 15 bases between. CDR1 is MRHNA and CDR2 is SNTAGT in the germline V gene. The length of the CDR3 is 13 residues. For the CDR3, the DNA is TGTGCCAGCACCCCCCGGGACTCGCACACCATATATTTT. This translates into CASTPRDSHTIYF.

The sample holds one count of this clone. The chain employs TRBV6-5 and TRBJ1-2; 9 positions agree with TRBD1. Germline CDR1 MNHEY, CDR2 SVGAGI. The CDR3 covers 15 residues. V lost 5 bases, J lost 4 bases, and 8 bases stayed unmatched. CDR3 region: CASSPDRGVPYGYTF. CDR3 DNA: TGTGCCAGCAGTCCCGACAGGGGGGTCCCCTATGGCTACACCTTC.

The chain carries TRBV28 and TRBJ1-5; D gene ambiguous. CDR1 MDHEN and CDR2 SYDVKM come from the germline V gene. V lost 7 bases to trimming and J lost 5 bases, with 15 bases between them. The CDR3 extends over 14 amino acids. Written as DNA, the CDR3 is TGTGCCAGCACCCTCGGTACCCTGGATCAGCCCCAGCATTTT. Translation: CASTLGTLDQPQHF.

This sequence joins TRBV5-1 and TRBJ1-3; D unclear. The germline gives CDR1 SGHRS, CDR2 YFSETQ. V lost 0 bases and J 4 bases, leaving 11 bases between the germline ends. This CDR3 has 15 amino acids. The DNA of the CDR3 is TGCGCCAGCAGCTTGGAGTCGGGTCGAGGAAACACCATATATTTT. It codes for CASSLESGRGNTIYF. Drawing the rest from reference TRBV5-1 and TRBJ1-3, the complete variable domain is KAGVTQTPRYLIKTRGQQVTLSCSPISGHRSVSWYQQTPGQGLQFLFEYFSETQRNKGNFPGRFSGRQFSNSRSEMNVSTLELGDSALYLCASSLESGRGNTIYFGEGSWLTVV.